These 20 T cell receptor beta chains originate from one sample sequenced in a study of vaccination and CD4 T cells after COVID-19. No antigen has been identified for these receptors. Stated treatment: approximately nine-day PBMC culture with coronavirus spike peptide pools or control peptides (ViraFEST assay). Sequenced with the Oncomine TCR Beta short-read assay was DNA taken from cultured CD4+ T cells. One entry per CDR3 protein results from TCRdb running MiXCR on the PCR reads. The data show approximately 7,900 distinct CDR3 sequences, less than 25% seen once. Sequencing was performed on CD4+ T cells from blood, cultured in vitro, taken after SARS-CoV-2 vaccination. These receptors all stem from a human donor who had recovered from COVID-19.

This clonotype is classed as medium-sized. The V gene is TRBV6-1, the J gene TRBJ1-5; D is unresolved. V lost 5 bases and J 0 bases, leaving 8 bases between the germline ends. The CDR3 contains 14 residues. The germline CDR1 and CDR2 sequences are MNHNS and SASEGT. In DNA, the CDR3 is TGTGCCAGCAGTCCCAGCACTAGCAATCAGCCCCAGCATTTT. Translated: CASSPSTSNQPQHF.

The rearrangement uses TRBV5-1 and TRBJ2-5; 9 bases match TRBD2. Trimming cost V 4 bases and J 5 bases; bases outside gene matches: 9. This CDR3 is built from 15 residues. Per germline, CDR1 SGHRS and CDR2 YFSETQ. The CDR3 is CASSDPTSGGETQYF. DNA of the CDR3: TGCGCCAGCAGCGATCCGACTAGCGGTGGGGAGACCCAGTACTTC.

This clonotype rates as medium-sized (0.01 to 0.1%). The chain is built from TRBV6-1 and TRBJ2-5, with TRBD1 identical over 7 bases. Germline trimming cut 6 bases from V and 2 bases from J; bases unmatched to any gene: 9. The CDR3 covers 15 residues. Germline V gene sequence: CDR1 MNHNS, CDR2 SASEGT. The CDR3 nucleotides are TGTGCCAGCAGCCCGGGACAGACCCTGCAAGAGACCCAGTACTTC. Its translation is CASSPGQTLQETQYF.

By share, this clonotype counts as medium-sized. This rearrangement joins TRBV10-3 to TRBJ2-7; D perhaps matches TRBD2 (5 bases). CDR3 length: 14 residues. In germline, CDR1 is ENHRY, CDR2 SYGVKD. Trimming pared 3 bases from V and 2 bases from J, leaving 11 bases between. This CDR3 is CAISEGGWAYEQYF. The CDR3 bases are TGTGCCATCAGTGAAGGAGGCTGGGCCTACGAGCAGTACTTC.

The rearrangement links TRBV6-1 to TRBJ2-1, with D possibly matching TRBD2 (6 bases). This CDR3 is 14 amino acids long. Trimming removed 7 bases at V and 5 bases at J, with 15 bases between. Per the germline V gene, CDR1 is MNHNS and CDR2 is SASEGT. CDR3 protein: CASKGLRTNNEQFF. As DNA, the CDR3 is TGTGCCAGCAAAGGACTACGAACGAACAATGAGCAGTTCTTC.

The J gene is TRBJ1-1, the V gene TRBV6-1; possibly TRBD1 for D (5 bases). The CDR3 consists of 16 residues. Trimming took off 6 bases at V and 0 bases at J, with 17 bases between the two ends. Germline CDR1 reads MNHNS; CDR2 reads SASEGT. CDR3 sequence reads: CASRARVGRMNTEAFF. DNA of the CDR3: TGTGCCAGCAGGGCACGAGTGGGACGGATGAACACTGAAGCTTTCTTT.

The V and J genes are TRBV6-2 or TRBV6-3 and TRBJ2-2, with 9 positions matching TRBD1. Unmatched junction bases numbered 8, after V lost 8 bases and J lost 4 bases. The CDR3 is 15 residues long. In germline, CDR1 is MNHEY, CDR2 SVGEGT. CDR3: CASGMGQGRTGELFF. The CDR3 DNA reads TGTGCCAGCGGAATGGGACAGGGCCGCACCGGGGAGCTGTTTTTT.

This clonotype is large within its sample. The genes are TRBV6-1 and TRBJ2-1, with TRBD1 matching 7 bases. Germline CDR1 and CDR2: MNHNS and SASEGT. This CDR3 is 15 amino acids long. The trim removed 6 bases at V and 5 bases at J, leaving 10 bases unmatched. CDR3: CASRPTGVGDNEQFF. In DNA form, the CDR3 reads TGTGCCAGCAGACCCACAGGGGTGGGAGACAATGAGCAGTTCTTC.

This clonotype was found a few times. This chain's CDR3 is CASSLLSRGHGYTF. The CDR3 bases are TGTGCCAGCAGTTTATTAAGCAGGGGGCATGGCTACACCTTC. This rearrangement joins TRBV28 to TRBJ1-2, with TRBD1 matching 8 bases. Trimming took 1 base from V and 6 from J; bases not matched to a gene: 4. The CDR3 sequence is 14 residues long. The germline V gene has CDR1 MDHEN and CDR2 SYDVKM.

The V gene is TRBV7-9, the J gene TRBJ2-1, with D perhaps being TRBD1 or TRBD2 (5 bases each). CDR1 and CDR2 from the germline V gene are SEHNR and FQNEAQ (reference sequence). CDR3 size: 14 residues. The germline V and J ends were trimmed by 4 bases and 7 bases, with 14 bases remaining between them. CDR3 protein: CASSSLGRQNEQFF. The CDR3 bases are TGTGCCAGCAGCTCCCTGGGACGGCAGAATGAGCAGTTCTTC.

The rearrangement links TRBV28 to TRBJ2-1; 16 bases fit TRBD2. The CDR3 has 18 residues. V was pared by 5 bases and J by 6 bases, with 10 bases of the junction left unmatched. CDR1 and CDR2 from the germline V gene are MDHEN and SYDVKM. CDR3 sequence: CASSGLGLAGGLLNEQFF. Here the CDR3 DNA reads TGTGCCAGCAGTGGACTGGGACTAGCGGGAGGGCTCCTCAATGAGCAGTTCTTC.

This chain links TRBV28 with TRBJ2-5; D uncertain. V lost 3 bases, J lost 5 bases, and 10 bases lay in between. The germline gives CDR1 MDHEN, CDR2 SYDVKM. The CDR3 spans 13 residues. The CDR3 is CASSFEVRETQYF. DNA for the CDR3: TGTGCCAGCAGTTTCGAGGTTCGGGAGACCCAGTACTTC.

This chain uses TRBV10-3 with TRBJ1-1, with 8 bases that match TRBD1. J lost 7 bases, V lost 10 bases, and 8 bases had no gene match. The CDR3 spans 12 residues. Per germline, CDR1 ENHRY and CDR2 SYGVKD. CDR3 in DNA: TGTGCCAACGCTCAGGGGGCCGGTGAAGCTTTCTTT. This translates into CANAQGAGEAFF.

The V gene is TRBV20-1, the J gene TRBJ1-1, with 7 bases aligning to TRBD1. V lost 5 bases, J lost 6 bases, and 12 bases stayed unmatched. In germline, CDR1 is DFQATT, CDR2 SNEGSKA (reference sequence). This CDR3 is 14 amino acids long. The CDR3 coding sequence is TGCAGTGCTGACCAGACAGGGCCCAATGCTGAAGCTTTCTTT. This sequence encodes CSADQTGPNAEAFF.

This clonotype was observed a few times. Here the CDR3 DNA reads TGTGCCAGTAGTATCCGGGTGAACACTGAAGCTTTCTTT. As protein: CASSIRVNTEAFF. V is TRBV19 and J is TRBJ1-1, with D unclear. The V and J ends lost 3 bases and 0 bases respectively, with 5 bases between them. From germline, CDR1 is LNHDA and CDR2 SQIVND (reference sequence). The CDR3 sequence is 13 residues long.

V is TRBV11-3 and J is TRBJ2-5, with D possibly TRBD2 on 7 matching bases. Trimming pared 2 bases from V and 5 bases from J, leaving 15 bases between. Germline values: CDR1 SGHNT, CDR2 YENEEA. The CDR3 has 15 residues. CDR3 loop: CASSLRRGLGETQYF. The CDR3 nucleotides read TGTGCCAGCAGCTTACGGCGGGGGCTCGGGGAGACCCAGTACTTC.

This clonotype was observed a few times. This rearrangement joins TRBV5-4 to TRBJ2-7; TRBD2 aligns across 7 bases. The CDR3 covers 14 residues. Germline assignment: CDR1 SGHNT and CDR2 YYREEE (reference sequence). V lost 1 base, J lost 0 bases, and 1 base stayed unmatched. The CDR3 DNA sequence: TGTGCCAGCAGCTTGCGGGGGGTCTCCTACGAGCAGTACTTC. Its translation: CASSLRGVSYEQYF.

This clonotype was detected only a few times. The rearrangement links TRBV28 to TRBJ1-1; 7 bases map to TRBD1. The germline V gene encodes CDR1 MDHEN and CDR2 SYDVKM. V lost 5 bases and J lost 4; bases outside the gene matches: 7. CDR3 length: 14 residues. The CDR3 region is CASSPLGQSTEAFF. The CDR3 nucleotides read TGTGCCAGCAGTCCGCTGGGACAGTCCACTGAAGCTTTCTTT.

This clonotype ranks as medium-sized (0.01 to 0.1%). V usage is TRBV20-1 and J usage is TRBJ2-7; either TRBD1 or TRBD2 may fit D (5 bases each). The CDR3 runs to 15 residues. The V gene lost 3 bases and the J gene lost 0 bases, with 15 bases spanning the gap. The germline gives CDR1 DFQATT, CDR2 SNEGSKA (reference sequence). The CDR3 coding sequence is TGCAGTGCTAGGGGTCGGGACGCCGACTCCTACGAGCAGTACTTC. Amino acids: CSARGRDADSYEQYF.

The chain employs TRBV28 and TRBJ1-6; TRBD1 agrees at 7 bases. From germline, CDR1 is MDHEN and CDR2 SYDVKM. With 6 bases clipped from V and 4 bases from J, the junction kept 6 bases outside the gene matches. The CDR3 is made up of 15 amino acids. The CDR3 DNA follows: TGTGCCAGCAGCCAACGGACAGGATATAATTCACCCCTCCACTTT. Protein product: CASSQRTGYNSPLHF.